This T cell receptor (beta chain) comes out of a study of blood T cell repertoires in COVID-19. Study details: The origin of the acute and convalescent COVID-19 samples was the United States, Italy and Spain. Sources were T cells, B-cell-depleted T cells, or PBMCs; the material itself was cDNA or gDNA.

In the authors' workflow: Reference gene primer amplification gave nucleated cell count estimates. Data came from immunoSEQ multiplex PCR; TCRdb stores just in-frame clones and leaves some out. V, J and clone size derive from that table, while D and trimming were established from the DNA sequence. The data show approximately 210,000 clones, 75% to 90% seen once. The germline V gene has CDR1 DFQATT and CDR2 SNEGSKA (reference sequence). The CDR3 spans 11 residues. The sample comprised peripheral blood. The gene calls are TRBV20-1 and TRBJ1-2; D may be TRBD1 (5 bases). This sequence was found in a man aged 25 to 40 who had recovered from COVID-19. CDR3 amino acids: CSLQGNYGYTF. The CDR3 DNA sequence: TGCAGCCTTCAGGGCAACTATGGCTACACCTTC.